This record looks at one T cell receptor (beta chain) sequence and its context. Its target is unknown. The data originate from a study of T cells in Graves' hyperthyroidism and ophthalmopathy. Germline trimming cut 1 base from V and 6 bases from J; bases unmatched to any gene: 2. Germline V gives CDR1 SEHNR, CDR2 FQNEAQ (reference sequence). The CDR3 extends over 14 amino acids. For the diagnoses, clinical symptoms, serum thyroxine and TRAb, thyroid ultrasound and orbital computed tomography were used. Overall study results and limits: The majority of expanded thyroid clonotypes above 0.001 also appeared in blood. From stable hyperthyroidism, ophthalmopathy was set apart by a 13 V-J model.

TCR beta CDR3 sequences were amplified from RNA transcripts. RT-PCR in the first round (using the HTBI primer set) targeted the TCR CDR3. TCRdb ran MiXCR on the multiplex PCR reads and lists one entry per CDR3 protein. Of a few hundred thousand distinct CDR3 sequences listed, roughly 50% are singletons. Input material: peripheral blood or thyroid tissue (not recorded which). This chain joins TRBV7-9 and TRBJ1-4; 7 bases align to TRBD1. The receptor was derived from a woman aged 18 to 35 with Graves' hyperthyroidism. CDR3 sequence: CASSLGDSHEKLFF. The CDR3, as DNA: TGTGCCAGCAGCTTAGGGGACAGCCATGAAAAACTGTTTTTT.